The 18 T cell receptor beta chains listed next were all sequenced from one sample in a study of CD8 T cells in Susac syndrome. cDNA came from around 0.54 to 1 ug RNA primed by random hexamers. One entry per CDR3 protein results from TCRdb running MiXCR on the immunoSEQ multiplex PCR reads. The repertoire has roughly 120,000 distinct CDR3 sequences, about 92% of them found once; the top ten carry under 0.095%. Sequencing used CD4+ T cells from PBMCs. These receptors were taken from a human donor with multiple sclerosis.

The V and J genes are TRBV4-2 and TRBJ2-7; D not certain. The CDR3 consists of 15 residues. Germline V CDR1 and CDR2: LGHNA, YNFKEQ. V was cut by 0 bases and J by 2 bases, with 11 bases left in between. Here the CDR3 reads CASSQDWAVAYEQYF. The CDR3 DNA reads as TGTGCCAGCAGCCAAGATTGGGCGGTGGCCTACGAGCAGTACTTC.

The chain joins TRBV27 to TRBJ1-1, with a possible D match to TRBD1 (6 bases). The CDR3 covers 15 residues. Per germline, CDR1 MNHEY and CDR2 SMNVEV (reference sequence). The V end was cut by 4 bases, the J end by 6 bases, with 18 bases between. The CDR3 loop reads CASSSPRGRDPEAFF. As DNA, the CDR3 is TGTGCCAGCAGTTCCCCACGGGGGCGGGACCCTGAAGCTTTCTTT.

V and J are TRBV10-3 and TRBJ1-2, with D possibly matching TRBD1 (6 bases). V shed 4 bases and J shed 3 bases, with 12 bases lying between them. The V gene's germline CDR1 is ENHRY and CDR2 SYGVKD. The length of the CDR3 is 14 residues. The CDR3 sequence is CAISVAGVDYGYTF. For the CDR3, the DNA is TGTGCCATCAGTGTAGCAGGGGTCGACTATGGCTACACCTTC.

The chain combines TRBV5-1 with TRBJ2-7; D is possibly TRBD1 (5 bases). This CDR3 is 13 amino acids long. The V end lost 4 bases, the J end lost 6 bases, and 14 bases lay between the germline ends. CDR1 is SGHRS, CDR2 YFSETQ, per germline. The CDR3 reads CASSLLQGTEQYF. The CDR3 nucleotides read TGCGCCAGCAGCCTCCTTCAGGGTACCGAGCAGTACTTC. The whole variable domain, filled in from reference TRBV5-1 and TRBJ2-7, reads KAGVTQTPRYLIKTRGQQVTLSCSPISGHRSVSWYQQTPGQGLQFLFEYFSETQRNKGNFPGRFSGRQFSNSRSEMNVSTLELGDSALYLCASSLLQGTEQYFGPGTRLTVT.

This chain uses TRBV9 with TRBJ1-2; the D is unclear. The CDR3 spans 14 residues. Germline V gives CDR1 SGDLS, CDR2 YYNGEE. With 4 bases removed from V and 4 bases from J, the gap between germline ends came to 14 bases. DNA for the CDR3: TGTGCCAGCAGCATTCTTGACGGTCCCTATGGCTACACCTTC. Residues: CASSILDGPYGYTF.

V and J are TRBV7-8 and TRBJ1-5; D gene uncertain. There are 13 residues in the CDR3. Germline CDR1 is SGHVS and CDR2 is FQNEAQ. V lost 5 bases, J lost 7 bases, and 12 bases lay in between. The CDR3 coding sequence is TGTGCCAGCAGCGCTTACAGCGTACAGCCCCAGCATTTT. Translation: CASSAYSVQPQHF.

The rearrangement links TRBV2 to TRBJ2-1; 7 nucleotides agree with TRBD2. The CDR3 spans 14 residues. After removal of 1 base from V and 9 bases from J, the junction contained 6 bases not matched to a gene. Per the germline V gene, CDR1 is SNHLY and CDR2 is FYNNEI. CDR3 DNA: TGTGCCAGCAGTGAAGGACTAGCCGGGGTTGAGCAGTTCTTC. It yields the protein CASSEGLAGVEQFF. Variable domain in full (rest from reference TRBV2 and TRBJ2-1): EPEVTQTPSHQVTQMGQEVILRCVPISNHLYFYWYRQILGQKVEFLVSFYNNEISEKSEIFDDQFSVERPDGSNFTLKIRSTKLEDSAMYFCASSEGLAGVEQFFGPGTRLTVL.

The gene calls are TRBV5-1 and TRBJ2-3; TRBD1 is a possible D gene (5 bases). The CDR3 totals 14 residues. The germline V gene has CDR1 SGHRS and CDR2 YFSETQ. The V end was cut by 1 base, the J end by 2 bases, with 8 bases between. For the CDR3, the DNA is TGCGCCAGCAGCTTGAACAGGAACACAGATACGCAGTATTTT. Amino acids: CASSLNRNTDTQYF.

V and J are TRBV2 and TRBJ1-2; no reliable D call. The germline gives CDR1 SNHLY, CDR2 FYNNEI. The CDR3 covers 13 residues. Trimming removed 3 bases from V and 4 bases from J, with 9 bases in between. The CDR3 region is CASSDAGFYGYTF. CDR3 sequence (DNA): TGTGCCAGCAGTGATGCGGGGTTCTATGGCTACACCTTC.

The chain carries TRBV25-1 and TRBJ1-2; no firm D call. Germline CDR1 MGHDK, CDR2 SYGVNS. CDR3 length equals 14 residues. V was clipped by 2 bases and J by 2 bases, with 9 bases between them. The CDR3 is CASSEGLANYGYTF. The CDR3 bases are TGTGCCAGCAGTGAAGGCCTGGCAAACTATGGCTACACCTTC.

This chain connects TRBV14 to TRBJ2-4; D is ambiguous. This CDR3 region has 16 residues. Trimming removed 1 base at V and 2 bases at J, with 12 bases between. CDR1 SGHDN and CDR2 FVKESK come from the germline V gene. This CDR3 reads CASSQVGLKTKNIQYF. CDR3 bases: TGTGCCAGCAGCCAAGTAGGGCTGAAAACCAAAAACATTCAGTACTTC.

Only one count was recorded for this clonotype. This chain uses TRBV2 with TRBJ2-7, with TRBD1 matching 11 bases. Per the germline V gene, CDR1 is SNHLY and CDR2 is FYNNEI. The J segment lost 3 bases and the V segment lost 9 bases, leaving 1 base of the junction unmatched. This CDR3 is built from 12 residues. DNA for the CDR3: TGTGCCAGAGGGACAGGGGGCTACGAGCAGTACTTC. As protein: CARGTGGYEQYF.

This chain joins TRBV19 and TRBJ2-7; D uncertain. Germline lookup yields CDR1 LNHDA and CDR2 SQIVND (reference sequence). The CDR3 is 14 amino acids. Trimming took off 3 bases at V and 2 bases at J, with 11 bases between the two ends. The CDR3 loop reads CASSIPGIAYEQYF. DNA for the CDR3: TGTGCCAGTAGTATTCCGGGCATAGCCTACGAGCAGTACTTC.

This clonotype was seen once. V is TRBV19 and J is TRBJ1-2; no firm D call. Looked up from germline, CDR1 is LNHDA and CDR2 is SQIVND (reference sequence). The V end was cut by 3 bases, the J end by 8 bases, with 13 bases between. This CDR3 contains 13 residues. The chain's CDR3 is CASSIDPRKGYTF. CDR3 sequence (DNA): TGTGCCAGTAGTATTGACCCACGGAAAGGCTACACCTTC.

The chain employs TRBV6-2 or TRBV6-3 and TRBJ2-5, with 13 bases matching TRBD2. V was pared by 2 bases and J by 6 bases, with 9 bases of the junction left unmatched. The CDR3 totals 17 residues. CDR1 is MNHEY and CDR2 is SVGEGT in the germline V gene. CDR3 sequence reads: CASSYRTSGGPRKTQYF. Written as DNA, the CDR3 is TGTGCCAGCAGTTACCGGACTAGCGGGGGCCCCCGTAAGACCCAGTACTTC.

The gene calls are TRBV20-1 and TRBJ1-3; D gene unclear. The V end lost 3 bases, the J end lost 0 bases, and 6 bases lay between the germline ends. Germline CDR1 is DFQATT and CDR2 is SNEGSKA (reference sequence). This CDR3 comprises 13 residues. DNA of the CDR3: TGCAGTGCTAGGACTGACTCTGGAAACACCATATATTTT. Its protein product is CSARTDSGNTIYF.

This clonotype was seen more than once but under ten times. This rearrangement joins TRBV7-2 to TRBJ1-2; 9 nucleotides line up with TRBD1. Germline CDR1 SGHTA, CDR2 FQGNSA. V shed 5 bases and J 0 bases; nucleotides not matched to a gene: 4. The CDR3 is made up of 15 amino acids. This CDR3 reads CASSPRTGANYGYTF. CDR3 bases: TGTGCCAGCAGCCCCCGGACAGGGGCTAACTATGGCTACACCTTC.

The V gene is TRBV12-5, the J gene TRBJ1-5, with a tentative D call TRBD1 (6 bases). CDR3 length equals 15 residues. The germline CDR1 and CDR2 sequences are LGHNT and FRNRAP. V lost 9 bases, J lost 2 bases, and 17 bases lay in between. CDR3 protein: CASARASGGNQPQHF. The CDR3 DNA is TGTGCTAGCGCTAGGGCCTCAGGGGGCAATCAGCCCCAGCATTTT.